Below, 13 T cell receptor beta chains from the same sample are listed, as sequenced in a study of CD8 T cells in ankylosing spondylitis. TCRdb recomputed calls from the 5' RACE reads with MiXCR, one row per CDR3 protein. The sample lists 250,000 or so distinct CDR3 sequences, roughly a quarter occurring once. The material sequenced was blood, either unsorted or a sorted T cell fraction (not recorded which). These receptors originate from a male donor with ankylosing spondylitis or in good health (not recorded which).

The CDR3 nucleotides read TGTGCCAGCAGTTCGGACTTACTGAACACAGATACGCAGTATTTT. Amino acid sequence: CASSSDLLNTDTQYF. The rearrangement joins TRBV6-5 to TRBJ2-3; D might be TRBD2 (5 bases). Germline assignment: CDR1 MNHEY and CDR2 SVGAGI. CDR3 length: 15 residues. V was pared by 4 bases and J by 2 bases, with 13 bases between.

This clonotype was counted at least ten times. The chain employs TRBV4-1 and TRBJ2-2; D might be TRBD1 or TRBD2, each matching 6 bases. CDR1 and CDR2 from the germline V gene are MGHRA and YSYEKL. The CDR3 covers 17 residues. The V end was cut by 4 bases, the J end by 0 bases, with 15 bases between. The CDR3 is CASSPPRGRANTGELFF. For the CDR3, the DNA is TGCGCCAGCAGCCCCCCTCGGGGGCGCGCGAACACCGGGGAGCTGTTTTTT.

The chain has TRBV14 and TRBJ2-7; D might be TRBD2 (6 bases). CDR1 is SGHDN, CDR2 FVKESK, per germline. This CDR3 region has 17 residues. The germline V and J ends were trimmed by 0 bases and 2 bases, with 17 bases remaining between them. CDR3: CASSQDFGRDPAYEQYF. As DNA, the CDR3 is TGTGCCAGCAGCCAAGATTTTGGGCGGGATCCCGCCTACGAGCAGTACTTC.

The CDR3 here is CSARDPLAGAVNTGELFF. In DNA form, the CDR3 reads TGCAGTGCTAGAGATCCACTAGCGGGGGCCGTAAACACCGGGGAGCTGTTTTTT. The chain is built from TRBV20-1 and TRBJ2-2; 11 bases are a match to TRBD2. CDR3 size: 18 residues. The trim removed 0 bases at V and 2 bases at J, leaving 8 bases unmatched. In germline, CDR1 is DFQATT, CDR2 SNEGSKA (reference sequence).

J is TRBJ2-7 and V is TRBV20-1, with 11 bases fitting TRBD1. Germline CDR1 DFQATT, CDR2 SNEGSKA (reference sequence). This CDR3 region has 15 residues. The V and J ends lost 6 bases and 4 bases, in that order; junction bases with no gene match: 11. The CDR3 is CSAQIGTGGHYEQYF. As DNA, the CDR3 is TGCAGTGCCCAGATCGGGACAGGGGGTCATTACGAGCAGTACTTC.

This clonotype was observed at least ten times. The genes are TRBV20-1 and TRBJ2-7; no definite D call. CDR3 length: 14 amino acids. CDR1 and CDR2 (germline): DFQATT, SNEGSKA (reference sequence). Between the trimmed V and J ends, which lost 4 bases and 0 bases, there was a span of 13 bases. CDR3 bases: TGCAGTGCTAACCAGGTGATAAGCTCCTACGAGCAGTACTTC. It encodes CSANQVISSYEQYF.

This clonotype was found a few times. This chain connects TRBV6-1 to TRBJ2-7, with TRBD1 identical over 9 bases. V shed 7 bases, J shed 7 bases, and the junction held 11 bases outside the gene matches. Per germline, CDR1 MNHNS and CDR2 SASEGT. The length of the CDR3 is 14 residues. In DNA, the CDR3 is TGTGCCAGCAATCGACCGGGACAGGGTGCGGAGCAGTACTTC. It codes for CASNRPGQGAEQYF.

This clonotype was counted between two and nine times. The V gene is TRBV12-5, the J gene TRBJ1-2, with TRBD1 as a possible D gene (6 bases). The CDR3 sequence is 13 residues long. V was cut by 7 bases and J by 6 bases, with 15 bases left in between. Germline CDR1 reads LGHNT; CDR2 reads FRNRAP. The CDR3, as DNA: TGTGCTAGTGCCCAAGGGGGTTGGGATGGCTACACCTTC. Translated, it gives CASAQGGWDGYTF.

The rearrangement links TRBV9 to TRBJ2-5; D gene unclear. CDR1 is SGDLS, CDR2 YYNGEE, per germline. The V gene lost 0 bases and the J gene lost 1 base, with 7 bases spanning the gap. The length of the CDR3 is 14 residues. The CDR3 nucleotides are TGTGCCAGCAGCGTAGGCCAGACCCAAGAGACCCAGTACTTC. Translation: CASSVGQTQETQYF. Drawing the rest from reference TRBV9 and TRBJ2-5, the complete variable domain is DSGVTQTPKHLITATGQRVTLRCSPRSGDLSVYWYQQSLDQGLQFLIQYYNGEERAKGNILERFSAQQFPDLHSELNLSSLELGDSALYFCASSVGQTQETQYFGPGTRLLVL.

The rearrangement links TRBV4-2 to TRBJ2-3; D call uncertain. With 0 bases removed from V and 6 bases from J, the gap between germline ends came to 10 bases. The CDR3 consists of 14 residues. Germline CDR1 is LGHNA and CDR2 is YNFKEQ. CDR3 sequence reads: CASSQDMGTDTQYF. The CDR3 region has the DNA TGTGCCAGCAGCCAAGATATGGGAACCGATACGCAGTATTTT.

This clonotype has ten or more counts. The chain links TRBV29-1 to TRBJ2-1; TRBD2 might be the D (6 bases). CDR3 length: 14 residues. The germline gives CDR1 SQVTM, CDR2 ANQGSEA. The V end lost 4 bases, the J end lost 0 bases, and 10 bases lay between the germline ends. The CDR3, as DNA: TGCAGCGTTGTGGCGGGAAGCTCCTACAATGAGCAGTTCTTC. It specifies CSVVAGSSYNEQFF.

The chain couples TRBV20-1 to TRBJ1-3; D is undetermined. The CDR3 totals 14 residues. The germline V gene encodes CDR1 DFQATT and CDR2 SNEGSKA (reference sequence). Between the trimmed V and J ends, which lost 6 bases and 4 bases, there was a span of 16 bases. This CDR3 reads CSAYSQVPGNTIYF. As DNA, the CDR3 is TGCAGTGCCTACAGCCAGGTTCCGGGAAACACCATATATTTT.

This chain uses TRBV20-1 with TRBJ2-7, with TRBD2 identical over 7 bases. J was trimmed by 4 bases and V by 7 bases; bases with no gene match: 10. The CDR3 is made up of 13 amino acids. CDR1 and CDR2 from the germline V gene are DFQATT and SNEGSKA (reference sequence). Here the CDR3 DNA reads TGCAGTGTCCCCGGACTAGTGCGGTACGAGCAGTACTTC. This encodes CSVPGLVRYEQYF.